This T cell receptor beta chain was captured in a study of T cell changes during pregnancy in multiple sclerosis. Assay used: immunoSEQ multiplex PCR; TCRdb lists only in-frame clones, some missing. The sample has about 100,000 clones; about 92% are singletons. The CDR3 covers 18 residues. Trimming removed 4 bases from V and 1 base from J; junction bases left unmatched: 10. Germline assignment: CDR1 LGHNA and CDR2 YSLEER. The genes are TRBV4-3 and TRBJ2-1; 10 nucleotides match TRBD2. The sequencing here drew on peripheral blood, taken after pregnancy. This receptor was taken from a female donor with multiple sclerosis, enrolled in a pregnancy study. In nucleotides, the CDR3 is TGCGCCAGCAGCCCCAATTCACGGACTAGCGGTTCCTACAATGAGCAGTTCTTC. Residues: CASSPNSRTSGSYNEQFF.